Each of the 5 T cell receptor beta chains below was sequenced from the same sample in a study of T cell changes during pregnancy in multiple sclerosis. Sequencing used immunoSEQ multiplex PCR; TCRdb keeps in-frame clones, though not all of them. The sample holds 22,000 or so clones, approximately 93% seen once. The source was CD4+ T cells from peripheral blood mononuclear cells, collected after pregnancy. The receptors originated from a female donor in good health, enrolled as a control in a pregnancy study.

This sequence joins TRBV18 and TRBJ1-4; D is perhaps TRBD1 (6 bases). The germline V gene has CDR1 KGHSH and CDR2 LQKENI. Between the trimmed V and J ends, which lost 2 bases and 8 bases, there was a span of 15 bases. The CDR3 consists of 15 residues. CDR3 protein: CASSPTGYPREKLFF. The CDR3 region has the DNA TGTGCCAGCTCACCAACAGGGTACCCGAGAGAAAAACTGTTTTTT.

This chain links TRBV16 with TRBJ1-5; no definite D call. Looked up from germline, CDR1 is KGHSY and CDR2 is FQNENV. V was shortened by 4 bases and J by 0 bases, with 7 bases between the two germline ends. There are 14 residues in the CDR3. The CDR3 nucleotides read TGTGCCAGCAGCCTTAGTGATAGCAATCAGCCCCAGCATTTT. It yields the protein CASSLSDSNQPQHF.

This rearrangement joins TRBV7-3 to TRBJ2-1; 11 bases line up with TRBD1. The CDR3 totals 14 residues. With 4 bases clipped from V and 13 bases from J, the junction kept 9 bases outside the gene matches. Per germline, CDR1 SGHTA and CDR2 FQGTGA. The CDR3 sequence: CASSSNGGQGAQFF. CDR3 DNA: TGTGCCAGCAGCTCTAACGGAGGACAGGGGGCTCAGTTCTTC.

CDR3 nucleotides: TGCGCCAGCAGCCAAGGTGCTGGACAGGGAATGAATGAGCAGTTCTTC. Translation: CASSQGAGQGMNEQFF. This chain connects TRBV4-1 to TRBJ2-1, with 8 bases lining up with TRBD1. The CDR3 has 16 residues. The germline V gene has CDR1 MGHRA and CDR2 YSYEKL. Trimming at V came to 1 base and at J to 7 bases, leaving 9 bases not matched to a gene.

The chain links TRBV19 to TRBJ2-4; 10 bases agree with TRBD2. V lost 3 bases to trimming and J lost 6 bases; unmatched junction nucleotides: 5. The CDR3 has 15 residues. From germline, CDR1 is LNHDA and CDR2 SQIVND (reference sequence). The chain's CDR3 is CASSIPSSGGNIQYF. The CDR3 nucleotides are TGTGCCAGTAGTATCCCCTCTAGCGGGGGAAACATTCAGTACTTC.